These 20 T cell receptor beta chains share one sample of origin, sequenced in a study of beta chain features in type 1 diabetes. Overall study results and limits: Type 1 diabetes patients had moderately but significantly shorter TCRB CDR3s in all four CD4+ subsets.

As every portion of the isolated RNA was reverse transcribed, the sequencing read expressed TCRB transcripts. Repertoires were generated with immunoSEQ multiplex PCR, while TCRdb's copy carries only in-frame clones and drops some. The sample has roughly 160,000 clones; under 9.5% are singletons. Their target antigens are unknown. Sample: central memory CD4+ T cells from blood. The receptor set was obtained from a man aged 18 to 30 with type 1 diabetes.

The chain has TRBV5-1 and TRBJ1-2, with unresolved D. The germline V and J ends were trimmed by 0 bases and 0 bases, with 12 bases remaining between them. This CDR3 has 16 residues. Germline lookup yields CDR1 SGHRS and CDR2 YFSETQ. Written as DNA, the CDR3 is TGCGCCAGCAGCTTGGCCGCTAACCGAGCTAACTATGGCTACACCTTC. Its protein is CASSLAANRANYGYTF.

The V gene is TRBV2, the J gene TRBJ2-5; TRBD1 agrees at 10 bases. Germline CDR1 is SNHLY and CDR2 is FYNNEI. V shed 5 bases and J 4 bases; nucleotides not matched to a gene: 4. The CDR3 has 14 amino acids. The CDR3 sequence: CASSPTGGLETQYF. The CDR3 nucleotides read TGTGCCAGCAGTCCGACAGGGGGCTTAGAGACCCAGTACTTC.

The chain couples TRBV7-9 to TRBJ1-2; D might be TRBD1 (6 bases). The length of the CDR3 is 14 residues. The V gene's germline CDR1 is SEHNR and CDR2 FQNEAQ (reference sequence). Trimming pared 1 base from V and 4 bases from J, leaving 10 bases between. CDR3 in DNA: TGTGCCAGCAGCTTAGACAGGGCCAGCTATGGCTACACCTTC. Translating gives CASSLDRASYGYTF.

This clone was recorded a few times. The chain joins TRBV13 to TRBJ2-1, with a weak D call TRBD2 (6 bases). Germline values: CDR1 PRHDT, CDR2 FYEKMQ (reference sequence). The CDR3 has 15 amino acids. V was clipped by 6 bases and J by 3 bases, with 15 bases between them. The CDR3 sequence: CASSFRDWNYNEQFF. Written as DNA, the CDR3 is TGTGCCAGCAGTTTCCGGGACTGGAACTACAATGAGCAGTTCTTC.

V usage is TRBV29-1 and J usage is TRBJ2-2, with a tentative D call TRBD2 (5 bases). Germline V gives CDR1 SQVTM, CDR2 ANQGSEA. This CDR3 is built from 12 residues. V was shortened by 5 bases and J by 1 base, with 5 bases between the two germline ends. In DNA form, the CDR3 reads TGCAGCGTTCGGGGGAACACCGGGGAGCTGTTTTTT. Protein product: CSVRGNTGELFF.

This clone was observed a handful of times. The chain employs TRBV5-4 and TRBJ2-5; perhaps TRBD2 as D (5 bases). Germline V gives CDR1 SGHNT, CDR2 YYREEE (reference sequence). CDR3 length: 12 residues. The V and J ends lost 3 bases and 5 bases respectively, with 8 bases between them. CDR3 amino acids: CASSYPGETQYF. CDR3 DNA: TGTGCCAGCAGCTACCCGGGGGAGACCCAGTACTTC. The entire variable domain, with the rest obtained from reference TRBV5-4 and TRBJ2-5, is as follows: ETGVTQSPTHLIKTRGQQVTLRCSSQSGHNTVSWYQQALGQGPQFIFQYYREEENGRGNFPPRFSGLQFPNYSSELNVNALELDDSALYLCASSYPGETQYFGPGTRLLVL.

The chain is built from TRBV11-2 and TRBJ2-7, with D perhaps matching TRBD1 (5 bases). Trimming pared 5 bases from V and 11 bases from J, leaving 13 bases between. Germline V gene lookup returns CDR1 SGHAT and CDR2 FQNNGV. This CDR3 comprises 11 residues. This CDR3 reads CASSPGLWKYF. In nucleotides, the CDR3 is TGTGCCAGCAGCCCAGGGTTATGGAAGTACTTC.

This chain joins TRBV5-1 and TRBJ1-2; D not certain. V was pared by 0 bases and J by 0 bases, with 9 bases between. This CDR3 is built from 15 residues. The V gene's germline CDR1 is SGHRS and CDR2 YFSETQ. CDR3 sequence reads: CASSLGAGTNYGYTF. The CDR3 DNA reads TGCGCCAGCAGCTTGGGGGCCGGGACTAACTATGGCTACACCTTC. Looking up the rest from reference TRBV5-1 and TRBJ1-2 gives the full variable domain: KAGVTQTPRYLIKTRGQQVTLSCSPISGHRSVSWYQQTPGQGLQFLFEYFSETQRNKGNFPGRFSGRQFSNSRSEMNVSTLELGDSALYLCASSLGAGTNYGYTFGSGTRLTVV.

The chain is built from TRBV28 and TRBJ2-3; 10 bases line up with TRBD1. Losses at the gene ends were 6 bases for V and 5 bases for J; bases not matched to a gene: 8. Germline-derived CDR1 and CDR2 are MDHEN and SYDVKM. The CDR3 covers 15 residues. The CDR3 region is CASRVYRTGGDTQYF. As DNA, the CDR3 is TGTGCCAGCAGAGTATACCGGACAGGGGGAGATACGCAGTATTTT. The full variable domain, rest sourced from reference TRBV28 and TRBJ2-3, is DVKVTQSSRYLVKRTGEKVFLECVQDMDHENMFWYRQDPGLGLRLIYFSYDVKMKEKGDIPEGYSVSREKKERFSLILESASTNQTSMYLCASRVYRTGGDTQYFGPGTRLTVL.

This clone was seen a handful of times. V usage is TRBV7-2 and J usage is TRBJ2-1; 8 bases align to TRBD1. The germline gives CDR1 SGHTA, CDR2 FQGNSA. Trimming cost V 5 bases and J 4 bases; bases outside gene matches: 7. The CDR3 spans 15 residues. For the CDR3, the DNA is TGTGCCAGCAGCCTGTCCGGACAGGGATACAATGAGCAGTTCTTC. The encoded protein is CASSLSGQGYNEQFF.

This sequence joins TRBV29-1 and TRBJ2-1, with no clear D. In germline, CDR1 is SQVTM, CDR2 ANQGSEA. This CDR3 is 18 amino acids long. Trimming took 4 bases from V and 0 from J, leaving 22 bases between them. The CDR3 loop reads CSVGGLATRPSSYNEQFF. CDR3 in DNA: TGCAGCGTTGGAGGTTTAGCAACACGGCCGAGCTCCTACAATGAGCAGTTCTTC.

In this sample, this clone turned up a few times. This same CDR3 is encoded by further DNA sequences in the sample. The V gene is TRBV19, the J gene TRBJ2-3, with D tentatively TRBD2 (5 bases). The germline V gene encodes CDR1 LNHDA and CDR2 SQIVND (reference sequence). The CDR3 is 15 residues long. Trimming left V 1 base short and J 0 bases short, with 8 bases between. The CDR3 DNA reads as TGTGCCAGTAGTATAGTACGGACTAGCACAGATACGCAGTATTTT. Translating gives CASSIVRTSTDTQYF.

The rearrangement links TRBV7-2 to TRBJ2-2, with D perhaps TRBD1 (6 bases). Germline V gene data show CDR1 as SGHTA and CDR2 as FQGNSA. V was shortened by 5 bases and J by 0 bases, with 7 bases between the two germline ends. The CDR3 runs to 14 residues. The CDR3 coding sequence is TGTGCCAGCAGCCGGACAGCGAACACCGGGGAGCTGTTTTTT. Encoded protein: CASSRTANTGELFF.

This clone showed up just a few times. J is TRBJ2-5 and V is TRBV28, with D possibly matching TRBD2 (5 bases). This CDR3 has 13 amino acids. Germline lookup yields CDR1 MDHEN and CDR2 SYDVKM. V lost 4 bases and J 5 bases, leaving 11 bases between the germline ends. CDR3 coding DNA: TGTGCCAGCAGTTCGGCGGGTTCCGAGACCCAGTACTTC. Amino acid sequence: CASSSAGSETQYF.

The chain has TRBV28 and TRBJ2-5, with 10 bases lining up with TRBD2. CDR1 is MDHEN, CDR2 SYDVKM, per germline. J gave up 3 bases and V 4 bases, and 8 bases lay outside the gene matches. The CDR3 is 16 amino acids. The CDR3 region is CASSSMTSGFKETQYF. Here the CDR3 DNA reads TGTGCCAGCAGTTCAATGACTAGCGGGTTCAAAGAGACCCAGTACTTC.

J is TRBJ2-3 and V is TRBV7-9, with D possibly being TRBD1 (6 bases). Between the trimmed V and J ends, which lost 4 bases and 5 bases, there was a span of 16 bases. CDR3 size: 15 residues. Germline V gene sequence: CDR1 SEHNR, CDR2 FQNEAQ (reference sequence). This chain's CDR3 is CASSSDRGAGDTQYF. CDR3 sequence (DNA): TGTGCCAGCAGCTCGGACAGAGGGGCAGGAGATACGCAGTATTTT. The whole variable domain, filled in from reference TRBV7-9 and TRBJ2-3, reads DTGVSQNPRHKITKRGQNVTFRCDPISEHNRLYWYRQTLGQGPEFLTYFQNEAQLEKSRLLSDRFSAERPKGSFSTLEIQRTEQGDSAMYLCASSSDRGAGDTQYFGPGTRLTVL.

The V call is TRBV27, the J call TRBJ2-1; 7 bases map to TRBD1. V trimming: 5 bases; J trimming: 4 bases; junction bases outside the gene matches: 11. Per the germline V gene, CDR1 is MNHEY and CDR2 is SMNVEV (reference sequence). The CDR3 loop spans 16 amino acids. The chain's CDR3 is CASSGTGTVRYNEQFF. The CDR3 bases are TGTGCCAGCAGTGGAACCGGGACAGTCCGTTACAATGAGCAGTTCTTC.

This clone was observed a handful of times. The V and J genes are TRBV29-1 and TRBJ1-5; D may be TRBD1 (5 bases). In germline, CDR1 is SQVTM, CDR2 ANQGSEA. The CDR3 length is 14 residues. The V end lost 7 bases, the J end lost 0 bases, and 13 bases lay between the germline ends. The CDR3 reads CSAGGGSSNQPQHF. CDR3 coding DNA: TGCAGCGCCGGGGGAGGAAGTAGCAATCAGCCCCAGCATTTT.

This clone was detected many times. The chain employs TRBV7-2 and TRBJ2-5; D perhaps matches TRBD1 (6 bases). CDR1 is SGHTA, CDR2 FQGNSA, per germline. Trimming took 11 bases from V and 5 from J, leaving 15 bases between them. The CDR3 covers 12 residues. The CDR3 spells CAASWDTETQYF. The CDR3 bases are TGTGCCGCGAGCTGGGACACCGAGACCCAGTACTTC.

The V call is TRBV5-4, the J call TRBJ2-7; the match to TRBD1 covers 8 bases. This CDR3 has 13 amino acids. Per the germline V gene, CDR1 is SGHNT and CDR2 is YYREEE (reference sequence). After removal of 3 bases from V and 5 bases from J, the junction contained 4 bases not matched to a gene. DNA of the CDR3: TGTGCCAGCAGCTGGACAGGGTACGACGAGCAGTACTTC. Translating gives CASSWTGYDEQYF.